These T cell receptor beta chains were read from a single sample in a study of shared T cell receptors in the human thymus. Generated by immunoSEQ multiplex PCR, the TCRdb table keeps only in-frame clones and is missing some. Of hundreds of thousands of clones listed, approximately 78% are singletons. These data were also reused for a study on human thymus T cells.

Sequenced: thymocytes. The receptors were gathered from a boy in the first two years of life with a congenital heart defect. Both conserved end residues are part of each CDR3. The D gene is left open where the match is weak. Only part of the rows carry a size: once, few, many, or a class if the clone is expanded.

TRBV29-1	TRBJ2-7	once	TRBD2	CSVVPSGNPYEQYF	TGCAGCGTTGTTCCTAGCGGGAACCCCTACGAGCAGTACTTC
TRBV28	TRBJ2-7	NA	NA	CASKEGRSYEQYF	TGTGCCAGCAAGGAGGGACGCTCCTACGAGCAGTACTTC
TRBV7-2	TRBJ1-2	NA	NA	CATPWGGAAGYTF	TGTGCCACCCCATGGGGGGGGGCGGCGGGCTACACCTTC
TRBV7-6	TRBJ2-5	few	TRBD2	CASSLGGPSGGETQYF	TGTGCCAGCAGCTTAGGGGGCCCATCGGGGGGGGAGACCCAGTACTTC
TRBV5-6	TRBJ2-4	NA	TRBD2	CASSFSGGKNIQYF	TGTGCCAGCAGCTTTTCGGGAGGGAAAAACATTCAGTACTTC
TRBV30	TRBJ2-6	NA	NA	CAWRGLAGSPGANVLTF	TGTGCCTGGAGGGGTTTGGCAGGTAGTCCCGGGGCCAACGTCCTGACTTTC
TRBV28	TRBJ1-6	NA	TRBD1	CASSGTVYNSPLHF	TGTGCCAGCAGCGGGACAGTCTATAATTCACCCCTCCACTTT
TRBV6-1	TRBJ1-2	NA	NA	CASSESPTGGAAPRSYTF	TGTGCCAGCAGTGAAAGCCCCACGGGAGGGGCAGCGCCCCGTAGCTACACCTTC
TRBV6-5	TRBJ2-7	NA	NA	CASTQEWEQYEQYF	TGTGCCAGCACTCAGGAGTGGGAGCAGTACGAGCAGTACTTC
TRBV7-6	TRBJ1-4	NA	NA	CASSPTGGNEKLFF	TGTGCCAGCAGCCCGACAGGAGGTAATGAAAAACTGTTTTTT
TRBV29-1	TRBJ1-2	NA	TRBD1	CSVEPGQGAAEPYGYTF	TGCAGCGTTGAACCGGGACAGGGGGCTGCCGAACCCTATGGCTACACCTTC
TRBV9	TRBJ2-3	NA	TRBD2	CASSVPGLAILAPGTTDTQYF	TGTGCCAGCAGCGTACCCGGACTAGCTATCCTCGCCCCCGGAACAACAGATACGCAGTATTTT
TRBV4-2	TRBJ1-5	NA	NA	CASSQVGDGNQPQHF	TGTGCCAGCAGCCAAGTCGGGGATGGCAATCAGCCCCAGCATTTT
TRBV9	TRBJ2-7	NA	TRBD1	CASSPYQGADEQYF	TGTGCCAGCAGCCCGTACCAGGGGGCCGACGAGCAGTACTTC
TRBV7-6	TRBJ1-5	NA	TRBD1	CASSSRTGLPDSNQPQHF	TGTGCCAGCAGCTCGCGGACAGGGCTCCCCGATAGCAATCAGCCCCAGCATTTT
TRBV18	TRBJ2-2	NA	NA	CATQPAGTGELFF	TGTGCCACCCAACCGGCGGGGACCGGGGAGCTGTTTTTT
TRBV19	TRBJ2-2	NA	TRBD2	CASSTWTSGRPNTGELFF	TGTGCCAGTAGTACGTGGACTAGCGGGAGGCCGAACACCGGGGAGCTGTTTTTT
TRBV11-2	TRBJ2-7	NA	TRBD2	CASRHTSASSYEQYF	TGTGCCAGCAGACACACTAGCGCCAGCTCCTACGAGCAGTACTTC
TRBV5-6	TRBJ1-3	NA	NA	CASSSGTPGNTIYF	TGTGCCAGCAGCTCAGGGACTCCTGGAAACACCATATATTTT
TRBV11-2	TRBJ1-1	NA	NA	CASSAPKNESVAFF	TGTGCCAGCAGCGCACCAAAAAACGAATCAGTGGCTTTCTTT
TRBV27	TRBJ1-5	NA	NA	CASSPDSPNQPQHF	TGTGCCAGCAGCCCTGACAGCCCCAATCAGCCCCAGCATTTT
TRBV27	TRBJ2-7	NA	NA	CASSLQGTYEQYF	TGTGCCAGCAGTTTACAGGGAACCTACGAGCAGTACTTC
TRBV27	TRBJ2-7	NA	NA	CASSFGGVNPSSYEQYF	TGTGCCAGCAGTTTCGGCGGGGTTAACCCGAGCTCCTACGAGCAGTACTTC
TRBV4-3	TRBJ2-2	NA	NA	CASSQGVVRDDTGELFF	TGCGCCAGCAGCCAAGGGGTTGTGCGGGACGACACCGGGGAGCTGTTTTTT
TRBV5-1	TRBJ2-5	NA	TRBD2	CASSPTSGSPPGVTQYF	TGCGCCAGCAGCCCGACTAGCGGGAGTCCTCCTGGGGTGACCCAGTACTTC
TRBV7-6	TRBJ2-1	NA	TRBD1	CASSPRTGSSSLSSYNEQFF	TGTGCCAGCAGCCCCCGGACAGGGTCAAGCTCCCTTAGCTCCTACAATGAGCAGTTCTTC
TRBV7-2	TRBJ2-4	NA	TRBD1	CASSIGTAPRNIQYF	TGTGCCAGCAGCATTGGGACAGCCCCCCGAAACATTCAGTACTTC
TRBV4-2	TRBJ2-2	NA	NA	CASSQDPDSRNPGELFF	TGTGCCAGCAGCCAAGATCCGGACAGTCGGAACCCCGGGGAGCTGTTTTTT
TRBV6-1	TRBJ1-5	NA	TRBD1	CASSERDSWWTQHF	TGTGCCAGCAGTGAACGGGACAGTTGGTGGACCCAGCATTTT
TRBV4-3	TRBJ2-5	few	TRBD2	CASSQDRLAGRETQYF	TGCGCCAGCAGCCAAGACCGACTAGCGGGAAGAGAGACCCAGTACTTC
TRBV2	TRBJ2-7	NA	TRBD2	CAQRTSGSRYEQYF	TGTGCCCAACGTACCAGCGGGAGCCGCTACGAGCAGTACTTC
TRBV27	TRBJ1-2	NA	NA	CASSPNGVVWYGYTF	TGTGCCAGCAGTCCCAACGGGGTAGTATGGTATGGCTACACCTTC
TRBV11-1	TRBJ2-3	NA	NA	CASSPGRTSTDTQYF	TGTGCCAGCAGCCCGGGGAGGACTAGCACAGATACGCAGTATTTT